This T cell receptor (beta chain) was sequenced for a study of blood T cell repertoires in COVID-19. The table came from immunoSEQ multiplex PCR; TCRdb's copy has only in-frame clones and leaves some out. The sample lists under 200,000 clones, around 80% occurring once. Germline CDR1 reads SGHNT; CDR2 reads YYREEE (reference sequence). This CDR3 comprises 15 residues. V shed 0 bases and J 6 bases; nucleotides not matched to a gene: 6. Sequencing input: PBMCs or T cells enriched from blood (not recorded which). The rearrangement links TRBV5-4 to TRBJ2-7; 10 nucleotides match TRBD2. This TCR came from a woman aged 45 to 65 in a cohort exposed to, infected with or recovered from COVID-19 (not recorded which). CDR3 sequence (DNA): TGTGCCAGCAGCTTGGATCTAGCGGGGGTAGGCGAGCAGTACTTC. It encodes CASSLDLAGVGEQYF. Complete variable domain (other parts from reference TRBV5-4 and TRBJ2-7): ETGVTQSPTHLIKTRGQQVTLRCSSQSGHNTVSWYQQALGQGPQFIFQYYREEENGRGNFPPRFSGLQFPNYSSELNVNALELDDSALYLCASSLDLAGVGEQYFGPGTRLTVT.